This is a list of T cell receptor beta chains from one sample in a study of T cell clones after liver transplantation. Here immunoSEQ multiplex PCR was the method, and the copy in TCRdb shows in-frame clones only, minus some. The sample has over 15,000 clones, approximately 80% seen once; the top ten hold approximately 32%. The sample consisted of CD8+ T cells from blood, taken less than 50 months after liver transplant. All receptors derive from a human patient who received a liver transplant. Some T cells may be graft donor cells. Each CDR3 is given with its conserved first and last residue. The D gene is left open where the match is weak. Size is omitted from some rows. Given values are once, few, many or a class for expanded clones.

CDR3 DNA: TGTGCCAGCAGCATTCGGGAGGGCCTCTGGAATGAGCAGTTCTTC
CDR3 protein: CASSIREGLWNEQFF
J gene: TRBJ2-1
V gene: TRBV7-9
clone size: NA
D gene: TRBD2

CDR3 DNA: TGTGCCAGCAGCGATCCTCAGAGGGGGGAGACGCAGTATTTT
CDR3 protein: CASSDPQRGETQYF
J gene: TRBJ2-3
V gene: TRBV9
clone size: few
D gene: NA

CDR3 DNA: TGTGCCAGCAGCGGTGGGACAGGGTTATACGAGCAGTACTTC
CDR3 protein: CASSGGTGLYEQYF
J gene: TRBJ2-7
V gene: TRBV25-1
clone size: NA
D gene: TRBD1

CDR3 DNA: TGCGCCAGCAGCCAAGGGGTTGACTCCTACGAGCAGTACTTC
CDR3 protein: CASSQGVDSYEQYF
J gene: TRBJ2-7
V gene: TRBV4-1
clone size: NA
D gene: NA

CDR3 DNA: TGTGCCAGCAGCCAAGATAGAACCTCAGAGTCTGCTACGCAGTATTTT
CDR3 protein: CASSQDRTSESATQYF
J gene: TRBJ2-3
V gene: TRBV4-2
clone size: NA
D gene: NA

CDR3 DNA: TGTGCCAGTAGTGCGCGGGGGGGCCCCTACGAGCAGTACTTC
CDR3 protein: CASSARGGPYEQYF
J gene: TRBJ2-7
V gene: TRBV19
clone size: NA
D gene: TRBD2

CDR3 DNA: TGTGCCAGCAGCTTAGGTAGGGAGGGAAACACTGAAGCTTTCTTT
CDR3 protein: CASSLGREGNTEAFF
J gene: TRBJ1-1
V gene: TRBV11-2
clone size: NA
D gene: NA

CDR3 DNA: TGCAGTGCTAGCCCAGGGCCCGAGCAGTACTTC
CDR3 protein: CSASPGPEQYF
J gene: TRBJ2-7
V gene: TRBV20-1
clone size: NA
D gene: NA

CDR3 DNA: TGTGCCAGCAGCCTCTCGAATGGCTACACCTTC
CDR3 protein: CASSLSNGYTF
J gene: TRBJ1-2
V gene: TRBV13
clone size: many
D gene: NA

CDR3 DNA: TGTGCCAGCTCCCTTAGTTTAGGAGAAGAGCAGTACTTC
CDR3 protein: CASSLSLGEEQYF
J gene: TRBJ2-7
V gene: TRBV27
clone size: NA
D gene: NA

CDR3 DNA: TGTGCCAGCGAAGTAGGGGGCTCCCACCAAGAGACCCAGTACTTC
CDR3 protein: CASEVGGSHQETQYF
J gene: TRBJ2-5
V gene: TRBV11-1
clone size: NA
D gene: TRBD1

CDR3 DNA: TGTGCCAGCAGTGAATCGGGACAGGGGCGGTCTGAAGCTTTCTTT
CDR3 protein: CASSESGQGRSEAFF
J gene: TRBJ1-1
V gene: TRBV25-1
clone size: NA
D gene: TRBD1

CDR3 DNA: TGTGCCAGCAGTTTTGTCAATGAGCAGTTCTTC
CDR3 protein: CASSFVNEQFF
J gene: TRBJ2-1
V gene: TRBV27
clone size: NA
D gene: NA

CDR3 DNA: TGTGCCAGCAGTATAGCAGGGGGGATATACAATGAGCAGTTCTTC
CDR3 protein: CASSIAGGIYNEQFF
J gene: TRBJ2-1
V gene: TRBV27
clone size: NA
D gene: NA

CDR3 DNA: TGTGCCAGCAGTTCCCTTGGACTAGCGGGGGGGCCTGGCTACAATGAGCAGTTCTTC
CDR3 protein: CASSSLGLAGGPGYNEQFF
J gene: TRBJ2-1
V gene: TRBV27
clone size: NA
D gene: TRBD2

CDR3 DNA: TGTGCCAGCAGTTCAAGGGACGGAAAAGAAGAGACCCAGTACTTC
CDR3 protein: CASSSRDGKEETQYF
J gene: TRBJ2-5
V gene: TRBV28
clone size: NA
D gene: NA